What follows describes a single T cell receptor (beta chain). Its antigen is as yet unknown. The method was immunoSEQ multiplex PCR; TCRdb's version includes in-frame clones alone and lacks a portion of them. The repertoire holds about 440,000 clones, with 87% as singletons. Treatment: some 20 received Ad26.COV2.S at low or high dose, single or two shots; 5 received placebo; per-sample allocation not given. Repertoires come from day 63 after the first vaccine or placebo injection. This person who donated was an adult of 18-55 years in Boston. These data originate in a study of Ad26.COV2.S vaccination and SARS-CoV-2 variants. Study information: Intramuscularly, Ad26.COV2.S was given either once or twice, 56 days apart.

Study-level results: Responses of spike-specific T cells (both CD8+ and CD4+) reportedly showed substantial breadth after vaccination. Measurements of TCR breadth and depth may have given underestimates of the total T cell responses.

V dropped 7 bases and J dropped 7; count of bases not matched to a gene: 2. The V gene's germline CDR1 is MNHEY and CDR2 SMNVEV (reference sequence). The CDR3 is made up of 13 amino acids. The receptor was derived from a person aged 18 to 65 who received the Ad26.COV2.S COVID-19 vaccine or a placebo. The V and J genes are TRBV27 and TRBJ1-6, with 9 bases aligning to TRBD1. Sample: peripheral blood, taken in a trial of Ad26.COV2.S vaccine versus placebo. CDR3 sequence: CASTGQGNSPLHF. The CDR3 nucleotides read TGTGCCAGCACTGGACAGGGGAATTCACCCCTCCACTTT.